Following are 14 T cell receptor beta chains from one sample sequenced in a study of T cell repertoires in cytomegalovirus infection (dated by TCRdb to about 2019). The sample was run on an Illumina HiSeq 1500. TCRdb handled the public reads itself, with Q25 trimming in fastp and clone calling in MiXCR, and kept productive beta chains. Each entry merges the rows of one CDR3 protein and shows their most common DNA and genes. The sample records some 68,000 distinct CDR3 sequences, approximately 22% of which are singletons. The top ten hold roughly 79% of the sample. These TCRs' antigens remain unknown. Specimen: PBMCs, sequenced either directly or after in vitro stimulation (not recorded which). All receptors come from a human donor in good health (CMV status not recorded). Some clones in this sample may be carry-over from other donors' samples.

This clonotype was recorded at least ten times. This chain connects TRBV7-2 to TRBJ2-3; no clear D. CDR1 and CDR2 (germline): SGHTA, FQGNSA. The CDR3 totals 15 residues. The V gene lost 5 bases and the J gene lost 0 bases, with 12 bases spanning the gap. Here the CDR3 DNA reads TGTGCCAGCAGCCAACCCGTGGGCAGCACAGATACGCAGTATTTT. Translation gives CASSQPVGSTDTQYF.

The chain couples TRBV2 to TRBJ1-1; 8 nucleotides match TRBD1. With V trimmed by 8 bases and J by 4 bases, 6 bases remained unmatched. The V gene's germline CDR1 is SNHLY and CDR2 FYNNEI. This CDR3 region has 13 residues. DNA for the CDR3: TGTGCCAGCCGGACAGGGTTGGCCACTGAAGCTTTCTTT. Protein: CASRTGLATEAFF.

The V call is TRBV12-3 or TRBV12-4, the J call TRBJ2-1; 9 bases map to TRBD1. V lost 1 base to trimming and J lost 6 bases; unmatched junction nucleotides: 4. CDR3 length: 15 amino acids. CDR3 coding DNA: TGTGCCAGCAGTTTAGGGACAGGGGTGGCCAATGAGCAGTTCTTC. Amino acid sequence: CASSLGTGVANEQFF.

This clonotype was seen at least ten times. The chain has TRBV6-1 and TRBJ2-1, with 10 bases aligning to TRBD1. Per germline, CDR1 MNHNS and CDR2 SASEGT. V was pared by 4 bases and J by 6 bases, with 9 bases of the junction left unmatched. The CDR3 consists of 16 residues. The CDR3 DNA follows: TGTGCCAGCAGTGCAATTCCGGGACAGGGGCTCAATGAGCAGTTCTTC. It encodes CASSAIPGQGLNEQFF.

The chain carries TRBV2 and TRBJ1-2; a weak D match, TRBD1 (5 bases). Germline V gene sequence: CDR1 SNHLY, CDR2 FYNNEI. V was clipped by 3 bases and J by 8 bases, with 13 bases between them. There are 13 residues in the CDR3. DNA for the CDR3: TGTGCCAGCAGTGAGGGCAGGGAGTCCGGCTACACCTTC. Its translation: CASSEGRESGYTF.

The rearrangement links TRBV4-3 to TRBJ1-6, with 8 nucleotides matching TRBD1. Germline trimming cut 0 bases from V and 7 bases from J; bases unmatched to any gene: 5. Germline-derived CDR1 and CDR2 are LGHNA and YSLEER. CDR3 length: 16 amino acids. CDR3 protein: CASSQEATGVNSPLHF. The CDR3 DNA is TGCGCCAGCAGCCAAGAAGCGACAGGGGTGAATTCACCCCTCCACTTT.

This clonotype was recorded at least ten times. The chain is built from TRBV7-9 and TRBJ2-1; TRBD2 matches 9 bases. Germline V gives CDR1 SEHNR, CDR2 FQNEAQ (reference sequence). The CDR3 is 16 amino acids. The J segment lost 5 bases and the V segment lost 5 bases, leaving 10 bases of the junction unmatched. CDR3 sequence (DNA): TGTGCCAGCAGCCCACGCCCGGGACTAGCTAACAATGAGCAGTTCTTC. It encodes CASSPRPGLANNEQFF.

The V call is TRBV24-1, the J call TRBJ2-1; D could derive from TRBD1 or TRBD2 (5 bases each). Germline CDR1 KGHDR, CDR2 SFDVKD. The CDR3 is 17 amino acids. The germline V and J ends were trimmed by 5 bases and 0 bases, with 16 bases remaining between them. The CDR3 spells CATSGPGTGSSYNEQFF. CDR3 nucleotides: TGTGCCACCAGTGGCCCCGGGACGGGGAGCTCCTACAATGAGCAGTTCTTC.

This CDR3 reads CASIQGREGNIQYF. DNA for the CDR3: TGTGCCAGCATCCAAGGGAGGGAGGGGAACATTCAGTACTTC. The V call is TRBV7-2, the J call TRBJ2-4; 7 bases match TRBD2. The CDR3 is 14 amino acids. V lost 7 bases and J lost 7; bases outside the gene matches: 10. CDR1 SGHTA and CDR2 FQGNSA come from the germline V gene.

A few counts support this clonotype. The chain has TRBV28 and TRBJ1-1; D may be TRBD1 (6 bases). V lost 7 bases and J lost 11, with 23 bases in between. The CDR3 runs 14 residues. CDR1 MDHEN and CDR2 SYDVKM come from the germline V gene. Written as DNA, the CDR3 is TGTGCCAGCATTAAACCAGGGTGGGGGGGCCAGGCTTTCTTT. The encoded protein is CASIKPGWGGQAFF.

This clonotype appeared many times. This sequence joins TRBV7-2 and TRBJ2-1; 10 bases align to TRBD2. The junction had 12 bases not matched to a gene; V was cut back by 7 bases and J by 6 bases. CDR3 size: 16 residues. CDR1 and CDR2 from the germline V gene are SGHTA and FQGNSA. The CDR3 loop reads CASTSSALAGINEQFF. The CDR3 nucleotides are TGTGCCAGCACATCTTCTGCACTAGCGGGAATCAATGAGCAGTTCTTC.

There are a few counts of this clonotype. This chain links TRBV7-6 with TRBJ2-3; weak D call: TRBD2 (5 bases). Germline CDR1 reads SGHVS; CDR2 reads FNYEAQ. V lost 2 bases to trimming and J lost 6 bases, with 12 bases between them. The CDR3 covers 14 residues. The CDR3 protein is CASSLWLASDTQYF. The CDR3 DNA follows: TGTGCCAGCAGCTTATGGCTAGCTTCTGATACGCAGTATTTT.

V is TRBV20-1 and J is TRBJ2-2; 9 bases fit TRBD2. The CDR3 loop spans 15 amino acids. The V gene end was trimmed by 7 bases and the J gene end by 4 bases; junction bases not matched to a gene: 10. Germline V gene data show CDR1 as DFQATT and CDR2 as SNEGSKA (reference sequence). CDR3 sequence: CSVDSGRALTGELFF. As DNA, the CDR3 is TGCAGTGTCGATAGCGGGAGAGCTCTCACCGGGGAGCTGTTTTTT.

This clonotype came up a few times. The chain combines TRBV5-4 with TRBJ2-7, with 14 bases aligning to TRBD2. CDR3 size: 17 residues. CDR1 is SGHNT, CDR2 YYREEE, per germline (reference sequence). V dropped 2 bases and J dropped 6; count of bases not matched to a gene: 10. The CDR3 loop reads CASSFDGTSGRRVEQYF. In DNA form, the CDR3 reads TGTGCCAGCAGCTTCGATGGGACTAGCGGGAGAAGGGTCGAGCAGTACTTC.